This is a list of T cell receptor beta chains from one sample in a study of OX40 agonist ivuxolimab in advanced cancers. The assay was immunoSEQ multiplex PCR, and TCRdb's table has in-frame clones only and misses some. The sample consists of tens of thousands of clones, around four fifths of them appearing once. The source material was CD4+ or CD8+ T cells sorted from blood, sampled in a trial of the OX40 agonist ivuxolimab. These receptors all stem from an adult with an advanced solid tumor such as melanoma, head and neck, liver or kidney cancer. Each CDR3 is given with its conserved first and last residue. Each record gives: D gene, V gene, clone size, J gene, CDR3 protein, CDR3 DNA. The D gene is left open where the match is weak. Only some rows state a clone size, as once, few, many or a class for expanded clones.

D: -
V: TRBV6-1
size: few
J: TRBJ1-3
CDR3: CASSQSGGNTIYF
DNA: TGTGCCAGCAGCCAATCGGGGGGAAACACCATATATTTT

D: -
V: TRBV6-6
size: -
J: TRBJ2-5
CDR3: CASSYSGRQETQYF
DNA: TGTGCCAGCAGTTACTCGGGGCGGCAAGAGACCCAGTACTTC

D: TRBD2
V: TRBV5-1
size: -
J: TRBJ2-7
CDR3: CASSISGGSDEQYF
DNA: TGCGCCAGCAGCATTAGCGGGGGGTCCGACGAGCAGTACTTC

D: -
V: TRBV7-8
size: -
J: TRBJ1-1
CDR3: CASSSTSMNTEAFF
DNA: TGTGCCAGCAGCTCGACATCCATGAACACTGAAGCTTTCTTT

D: TRBD1
V: TRBV19
size: -
J: TRBJ2-7
CDR3: CASSTNRGTYEQYF
DNA: TGTGCCAGTAGTACAAACAGGGGCACCTACGAGCAGTACTTC

D: -
V: TRBV7-2
size: -
J: TRBJ2-1
CDR3: CASSLGRINEQFF
DNA: TGTGCCAGCAGCCTCGGACGTATAAATGAGCAGTTCTTC

D: TRBD2
V: TRBV2
size: -
J: TRBJ2-1
CDR3: CASSGFYLAGESNEQFF
DNA: TGTGCCAGCAGCGGGTTCTATTTAGCGGGGGAATCCAATGAGCAGTTCTTC

D: TRBD2
V: TRBV6-1
size: -
J: TRBJ2-3
CDR3: CASSGGSGVTDTQYF
DNA: TGTGCCAGCAGTGGAGGTAGCGGGGTCACAGATACGCAGTATTTT

D: -
V: TRBV21-1
size: few
J: TRBJ1-1
CDR3: CASSTLGGNTEAFF
DNA: TGTGCCAGCTCCACCCTTGGGGGGAACACTGAAGCTTTCTTT

D: TRBD2
V: TRBV5-1
size: -
J: TRBJ2-5
CDR3: CASSYTSGRERETQYF
DNA: TGCGCCAGCAGTTATACTAGCGGGAGAGAAAGAGAGACCCAGTACTTC

D: TRBD1
V: TRBV5-1
size: -
J: TRBJ1-2
CDR3: CASSSMTGIYGYTF
DNA: TGCGCCAGCAGCTCAATGACAGGGATCTATGGCTACACCTTC

D: -
V: TRBV28
size: -
J: TRBJ1-1
CDR3: CASEEMSRVFF
DNA: TGTGCCAGCGAGGAGATGTCGCGGGTTTTCTTT

D: -
V: TRBV28
size: -
J: TRBJ1-2
CDR3: CAIFRSGGGYTF
DNA: TGTGCCATCTTTCGTAGTGGCGGGGGCTACACCTTC

D: TRBD2
V: TRBV27
size: -
J: TRBJ2-1
CDR3: CASSSRLARSYNEQFF
DNA: TGTGCCAGCAGTTCCAGACTAGCCCGTTCCTACAATGAGCAGTTCTTC

D: -
V: TRBV28
size: once
J: TRBJ2-5
CDR3: CASSHRALGQETQYF
DNA: TGTGCCAGCAGCCACCGGGCTCTCGGGCAGGAGACCCAGTACTTC

D: -
V: TRBV19
size: -
J: TRBJ2-7
CDR3: CASRRSTGDEQYF
DNA: TGTGCCAGTAGGAGAAGTACCGGGGACGAGCAGTACTTC

D: TRBD1
V: TRBV5-1
size: once
J: TRBJ1-1
CDR3: CASSSQGVGTEAFF
DNA: TGCGCCAGCAGCTCACAGGGGGTGGGCACTGAAGCTTTCTTT

D: TRBD1
V: TRBV18
size: -
J: TRBJ1-1
CDR3: CASSPIRGQGLTEAFF
DNA: TGTGCCAGCTCACCTATAAGAGGACAGGGGCTTACCGAAGCTTTCTTT

D: TRBD2
V: TRBV5-1
size: -
J: TRBJ2-7
CDR3: CASSLGLATILSYEQYF
DNA: TGCGCCAGCAGCTTGGGACTAGCGACGATCCTCTCCTACGAGCAGTACTTC

D: TRBD1
V: TRBV28
size: once
J: TRBJ1-5
CDR3: CASRRALGQGAGQPQHF
DNA: TGTGCCAGCAGACGAGCCCTAGGACAGGGGGCTGGTCAGCCCCAGCATTTT

D: -
V: TRBV7-9
size: -
J: TRBJ1-1
CDR3: CASSPVGGRTMNTEAFF
DNA: TGTGCCAGCAGCCCAGTGGGGGGACGGACGATGAACACTGAAGCTTTCTTT

D: -
V: TRBV7-2
size: -
J: TRBJ2-7
CDR3: CASSPLQEVYEQYF
DNA: TGTGCCAGCAGCCCACTCCAGGAGGTCTACGAGCAGTACTTC

D: TRBD1
V: TRBV19
size: -
J: TRBJ2-7
CDR3: CASSKLGGFSTGKRNEQYF
DNA: TGTGCCAGTAGTAAACTCGGCGGGTTCTCGACAGGGAAGAGGAACGAGCAGTACTTC

D: -
V: TRBV5-1
size: -
J: TRBJ1-1
CDR3: CASSWPPGGGNTEAFF
DNA: TGCGCCAGCAGCTGGCCCCCTGGGGGGGGGAACACTGAAGCTTTCTTT

D: -
V: TRBV13
size: -
J: TRBJ2-6
CDR3: CASSLEIAGANVLTF
DNA: TGTGCCAGCAGCTTAGAGATAGCTGGGGCCAACGTCCTGACTTTC

D: TRBD1
V: TRBV11-3
size: -
J: TRBJ1-1
CDR3: CASTPDRVGYNTEAFF
DNA: TGTGCCAGCACCCCAGACAGGGTCGGGTACAACACTGAAGCTTTCTTT

D: -
V: TRBV7-3
size: -
J: TRBJ2-1
CDR3: CASSLNPGSDEQFF
DNA: TGTGCCAGCAGCTTAAATCCAGGGTCGGATGAGCAGTTCTTC

D: -
V: TRBV6-1
size: -
J: TRBJ1-6
CDR3: CASSEDGLRESPLHF
DNA: TGTGCCAGCAGTGAAGACGGACTAAGGGAGTCACCCCTCCACTTT

D: TRBD2
V: TRBV19
size: once
J: TRBJ2-1
CDR3: CASSIEASGPYNEQFF
DNA: TGTGCCAGTAGTATAGAGGCTAGCGGCCCCTACAATGAGCAGTTCTTC

D: -
V: TRBV5-1
size: -
J: TRBJ2-1
CDR3: CASSRDLSYNEQFF
DNA: TGCGCCAGCAGCCGCGACTTATCCTACAATGAGCAGTTCTTC

D: -
V: TRBV27
size: -
J: TRBJ2-7
CDR3: CASSRPSGTTIYEQYF
DNA: TGTGCCAGCAGCCGCCCCTCCGGGACGACCATCTACGAGCAGTACTTC

D: TRBD1
V: TRBV5-1
size: -
J: TRBJ2-7
CDR3: CASSTALTGGVPSYEQYF
DNA: TGCGCCAGCAGCACCGCGCTGACAGGGGGCGTCCCCTCCTACGAGCAGTACTTC

D: -
V: TRBV5-1
size: few
J: TRBJ1-2
CDR3: CASSGGDVLNYGYTF
DNA: TGCGCCAGCAGCGGGGGGGACGTCCTCAACTATGGCTACACCTTC

D: TRBD2
V: TRBV28
size: -
J: TRBJ2-7
CDR3: CASSPSGGIHEQYF
DNA: TGTGCCAGCAGTCCTTCCGGGGGGATCCACGAGCAGTACTTC

D: TRBD1
V: TRBV11-2
size: -
J: TRBJ1-1
CDR3: CASSSRTGGETEAFF
DNA: TGTGCCAGCAGCTCGAGGACAGGGGGAGAAACTGAAGCTTTCTTT

D: TRBD1
V: TRBV10-2
size: -
J: TRBJ2-7
CDR3: CATSTGGPPYEQYF
DNA: TGCGCCACCTCGACAGGGGGTCCTCCCTACGAGCAGTACTTC

D: TRBD2
V: TRBV7-8
size: -
J: TRBJ2-5
CDR3: CASSLSGAAGGSRAQYF
DNA: TGTGCCAGCAGCCTCTCCGGAGCAGCGGGGGGGTCCAGGGCCCAGTACTTC

D: -
V: TRBV18
size: -
J: TRBJ2-7
CDR3: CASSPPTGASVDEQYF
DNA: TGTGCCAGCTCACCACCGACGGGGGCGTCTGTCGACGAGCAGTACTTC

D: -
V: TRBV27
size: -
J: TRBJ2-5
CDR3: CASSFGMTQYF
DNA: TGTGCCAGCAGTTTCGGAATGACCCAGTACTTC

D: -
V: TRBV21-1
size: -
J: TRBJ2-7
CDR3: CASSKQDSPSYEQYF
DNA: TGTGCCAGCAGCAAACAGGACTCCCCTTCCTACGAGCAGTACTTC